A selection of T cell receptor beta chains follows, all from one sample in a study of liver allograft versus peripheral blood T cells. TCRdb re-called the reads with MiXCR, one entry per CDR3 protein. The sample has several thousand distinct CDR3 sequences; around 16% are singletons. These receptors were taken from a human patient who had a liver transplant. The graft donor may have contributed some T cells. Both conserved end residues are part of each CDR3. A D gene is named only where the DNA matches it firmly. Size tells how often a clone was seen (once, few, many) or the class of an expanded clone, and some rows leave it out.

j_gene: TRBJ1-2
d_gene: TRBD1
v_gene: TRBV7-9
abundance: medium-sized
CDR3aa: CASSLETGQGYGYTF
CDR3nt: TGTGCCAGCAGCTTAGAGACAGGGCAGGGCTATGGCTACACCTTC

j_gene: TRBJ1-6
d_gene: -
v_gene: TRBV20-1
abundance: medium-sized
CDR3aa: CSASKIGSSPLHF
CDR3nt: TGCAGTGCTAGTAAGATAGGATCTTCACCCCTCCACTTT

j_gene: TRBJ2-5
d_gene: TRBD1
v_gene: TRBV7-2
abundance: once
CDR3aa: CASSPDRGRGETQYF
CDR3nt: TGTGCCAGCAGCCCTGACAGGGGGCGGGGAGAGACCCAGTACTTC

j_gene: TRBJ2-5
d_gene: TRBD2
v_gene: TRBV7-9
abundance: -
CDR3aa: CASSLGTAGTSYQETQYF
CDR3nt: TGTGCCAGCAGCTTAGGGACAGCCGGGACTAGTTACCAAGAGACCCAGTACTTC

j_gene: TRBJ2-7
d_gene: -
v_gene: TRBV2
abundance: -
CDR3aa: CASCPLSYEQYF
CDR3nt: TGTGCCAGCTGCCCCCTTTCCTACGAGCAGTACTTC

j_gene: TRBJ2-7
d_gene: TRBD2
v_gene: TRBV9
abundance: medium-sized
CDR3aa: CASSVVRTSPYEQYF
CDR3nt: TGTGCCAGCAGCGTAGTCAGGACTAGCCCCTACGAGCAGTACTTC

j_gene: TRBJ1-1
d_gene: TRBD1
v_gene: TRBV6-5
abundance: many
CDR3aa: CASSIHQGAAAFF
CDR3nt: TGTGCCAGCAGTATCCATCAGGGGGCGGCAGCTTTCTTT

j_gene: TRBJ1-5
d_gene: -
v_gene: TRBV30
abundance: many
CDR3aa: CAWSLDRGSQPQHF
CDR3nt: TGTGCCTGGAGTCTCGACCGGGGGAGTCAGCCCCAGCATTTT

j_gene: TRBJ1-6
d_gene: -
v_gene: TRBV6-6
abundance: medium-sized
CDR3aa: CASSRGNYNSPLHF
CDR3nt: TGTGCCAGCAGTCGGGGCAATTATAATTCACCCCTCCACTTT

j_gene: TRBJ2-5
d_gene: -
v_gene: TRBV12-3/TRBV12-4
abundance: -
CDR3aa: CASSQYQETQYF
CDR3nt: TGTGCCAGCAGCCAGTACCAAGAGACCCAGTACTTC

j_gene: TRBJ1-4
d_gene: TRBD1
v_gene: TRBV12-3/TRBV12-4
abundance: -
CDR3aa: CASSWTGLNEKLFF
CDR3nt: TGTGCCAGCAGTTGGACAGGACTTAATGAAAAACTGTTTTTT

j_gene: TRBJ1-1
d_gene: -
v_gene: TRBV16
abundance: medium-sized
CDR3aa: CASSQNRVTEAFF
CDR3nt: TGTGCCAGCAGCCAAAACAGGGTTACTGAAGCTTTCTTT

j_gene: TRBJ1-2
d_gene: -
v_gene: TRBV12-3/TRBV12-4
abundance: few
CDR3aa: CASSWGLEGNGYTF
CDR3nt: TGTGCCAGCAGTTGGGGCCTTGAGGGAAATGGCTACACCTTC

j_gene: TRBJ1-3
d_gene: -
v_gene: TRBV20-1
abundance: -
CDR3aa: CSARKSWISGNTIYF
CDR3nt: TGCAGTGCTAGGAAGAGTTGGATATCTGGAAACACCATATATTTT

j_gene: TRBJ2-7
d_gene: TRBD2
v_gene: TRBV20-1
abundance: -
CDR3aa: CSARVAGSTYEQYF
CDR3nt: TGCAGTGCTAGAGTAGCGGGGTCAACCTACGAGCAGTACTTC

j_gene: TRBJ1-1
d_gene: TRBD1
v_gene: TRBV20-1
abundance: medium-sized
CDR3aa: CSAYRDRGGEAFF
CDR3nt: TGCAGTGCTTATAGGGACAGGGGGGGTGAAGCTTTCTTT

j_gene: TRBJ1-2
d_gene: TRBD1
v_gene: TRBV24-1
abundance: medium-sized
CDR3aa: CATSDSYRGGYTF
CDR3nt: TGTGCCACCAGTGATTCTTACAGGGGTGGCTACACCTTC

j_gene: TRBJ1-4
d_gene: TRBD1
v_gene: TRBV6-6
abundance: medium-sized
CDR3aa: CASRGLRTGSNEKLFF
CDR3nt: TGTGCCAGCAGGGGCCTTCGGACAGGCTCAAATGAAAAACTGTTTTTT

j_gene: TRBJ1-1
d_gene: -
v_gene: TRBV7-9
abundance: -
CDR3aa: CASSSLGTEAFF
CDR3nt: TGTGCCAGCAGCTCCCTTGGCACTGAAGCTTTCTTT

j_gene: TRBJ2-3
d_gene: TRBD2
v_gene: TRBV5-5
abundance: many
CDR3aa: CASSGRGGDTQYF
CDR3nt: TGTGCCAGCAGCGGCCGGGGGGGAGATACGCAGTATTTT

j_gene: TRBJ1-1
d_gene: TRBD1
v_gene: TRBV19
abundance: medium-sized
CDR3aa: CASSRREAGGTEAFF
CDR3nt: TGTGCCAGTAGCCGCCGGGAGGCAGGGGGGACTGAAGCTTTCTTT

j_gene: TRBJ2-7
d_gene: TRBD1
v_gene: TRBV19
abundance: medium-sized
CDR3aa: CASSIDPYRGKNEQYF
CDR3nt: TGTGCCAGTAGTATAGATCCTTACAGGGGAAAGAACGAGCAGTACTTC

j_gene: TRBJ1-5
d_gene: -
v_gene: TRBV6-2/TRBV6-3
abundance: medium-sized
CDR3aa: CASSYALSQPQHF
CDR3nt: TGTGCCAGCAGTTACGCATTGTCTCAGCCCCAGCATTTT

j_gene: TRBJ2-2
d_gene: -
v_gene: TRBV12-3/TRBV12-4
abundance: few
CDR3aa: CASTRGTGELFF
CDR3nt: TGTGCCAGCACCCGGGGCACCGGGGAGCTGTTTTTT